A single sample gave rise to the 19 T cell receptor beta chains below, sequenced in a study of human T cells and chemical hapten exposure. TCRdb re-called the RACE reads with MiXCR, one entry per CDR3 protein. Here the sample spans 110,000 or so distinct CDR3 sequences, less than 10% being singletons. Time point meaning: patch test 2, 6 weeks after DPC sensitization. Treatment in this sample: therapeutic diphenylcyclopropenone sensitization with weekly scalp DPC. The material was whole blood, obtained in connection with sensitization to the hapten diphenylcyclopropenone (DPC). The receptors here all came from a woman aged 40 to 50 with alopecia areata. Some clones in this sample may be carry-over from other donors' samples.

This clonotype occurred many times. The chain joins TRBV7-9 to TRBJ1-5; D possibly corresponds to TRBD1 (6 bases). This CDR3 is built from 13 residues. Between the trimmed V and J ends, which lost 5 bases and 5 bases, there was a span of 10 bases. Germline V lookup: CDR1 SEHNR, CDR2 FQNEAQ (reference sequence). The CDR3 spells CASSISGDQPQHF. CDR3 coding DNA: TGTGCCAGCAGCATTTCAGGGGATCAGCCCCAGCATTTT.

This sequence joins TRBV7-2 and TRBJ2-2; D may be TRBD1 (5 bases). This CDR3 is built from 13 residues. Trimming removed 6 bases from V and 6 bases from J, with 11 bases in between. Germline V gene lookup returns CDR1 SGHTA and CDR2 FQGNSA. This CDR3 is CASSPTVSGELFF. DNA for the CDR3: TGTGCCAGCAGTCCGACAGTCTCCGGGGAGCTGTTTTTT.

Notes on this clonotype: Sequence at one end of the junction differs from germline and may be a read error. CDR3 amino acids: CASSLAKNTGELFF. In nucleotides, the CDR3 is TGTGCCAGCAGCCTAGCAAAGAACACCGGGGAGCTGTTTTTT. The chain combines TRBV7-9 with TRBJ2-2, with TRBD2 as a possible D gene (5 bases). The CDR3 consists of 14 residues. Germline-derived CDR1 and CDR2 are SEHNR and FQNEAQ (reference sequence).

About this clonotype itself: The junction does not match germline at one end; this may be a read error. This chain uses TRBV3-1 with TRBJ1-1; possible D gene TRBD1, 5 bases. The CDR3 extends over 10 amino acids. Germline V gene sequence: CDR1 LGHDT, CDR2 YNNKEL (reference sequence). Here the CDR3 reads CASRGTEVFF. In DNA, the CDR3 is TGTGCCAGCAGGGGGACTGAAGTTTTCTTT.

V usage is TRBV7-2 and J usage is TRBJ1-1; D is unclear. Germline V lookup: CDR1 SGHTA, CDR2 FQGNSA. This CDR3 comprises 13 residues. V gave up 1 base and J gave up 6 bases, with 9 bases separating them. Here the CDR3 reads CASSLGPSSEAFF. In nucleotides, the CDR3 is TGTGCCAGCAGCTTAGGCCCATCATCTGAAGCTTTCTTT.

This chain links TRBV28 with TRBJ2-1; possibly TRBD1 for D (6 bases). V was cut by 7 bases and J by 8 bases, with 18 bases left in between. This CDR3 spans 14 amino acids. Germline assignment: CDR1 MDHEN and CDR2 SYDVKM. The chain's CDR3 is CASTDTGIRDEQFF. Written as DNA, the CDR3 is TGTGCCAGCACCGACACAGGGATTAGGGATGAGCAGTTCTTC.

The chain recombines TRBV7-2 with TRBJ2-2; 14 bases fit TRBD2. Germline V CDR1 and CDR2: SGHTA, FQGNSA. This CDR3 has 17 residues. Germline trimming cut 6 bases from V and 0 bases from J; bases unmatched to any gene: 3. The CDR3 loop reads CASSRLAGGPNTGELFF. DNA for the CDR3: TGTGCCAGCAGTCGACTAGCGGGGGGGCCGAACACCGGGGAGCTGTTTTTT.

CDR3 bases: TGTGCCAGCAGCTTAGTGGGGCTTCGAGAGGCTTTCTTT. This codes for CASSLVGLREAFF. This rearrangement joins TRBV7-9 to TRBJ1-1, with D perhaps TRBD1 (5 bases). Deletions cut 1 base from V and 11 bases from J, with 14 bases between. The CDR3 totals 13 residues. CDR1 SEHNR and CDR2 FQNEAQ come from the germline V gene (reference sequence). Drawing the rest from reference TRBV7-9 and TRBJ1-1, the complete variable domain is DTGVSQNPRHKITKRGQNVTFRCDPISEHNRLYWYRQTLGQGPEFLTYFQNEAQLEKSRLLSDRFSAERPKGSFSTLEIQRTEQGDSAMYLCASSLVGLREAFFGQGTRLTVV.

The rearrangement links TRBV6-5 to TRBJ1-6; D possibly corresponds to TRBD1 (5 bases). Trimming stripped 8 bases from V and 1 base from J, with 12 bases between. Looked up from germline, CDR1 is MNHEY and CDR2 is SVGAGI. The CDR3 spans 15 residues. Written as DNA, the CDR3 is TGTGCCAGCGGGGGAGGGTTATCCTATAATTCACCCCTCCACTTT. It encodes CASGGGLSYNSPLHF.

This clonotype has a count of ten or more. The CDR3 protein is CASSRMEGSNNEQFF. CDR3 bases: TGCGCCAGCAGCCGTATGGAAGGGAGCAACAATGAGCAGTTCTTC. This chain links TRBV4-3 with TRBJ2-1, with D maybe TRBD2 (5 bases). This CDR3 is 15 amino acids long. CDR1 and CDR2 (germline): LGHNA, YSLEER. The V and J ends lost 4 bases and 5 bases respectively, with 15 bases between them.

The V and J genes are TRBV19 and TRBJ2-1, with no clear D. Trimming removed 5 bases from V and 7 bases from J, with 12 bases in between. Germline assignment: CDR1 LNHDA and CDR2 SQIVND (reference sequence). There are 13 residues in the CDR3. The CDR3 reads CASSSRVLNEQFF. The CDR3 DNA reads as TGTGCCAGTAGTTCCCGGGTTCTAAATGAGCAGTTCTTC.

The chain combines TRBV29-1 with TRBJ2-1, with D possibly TRBD1 on 6 matching bases. V was shortened by 8 bases and J by 6 bases, with 17 bases between the two germline ends. CDR3 length: 13 residues. CDR1 is SQVTM, CDR2 ANQGSEA, per germline. CDR3 sequence (DNA): TGCAGCCCCGGCGCGGACAGACTCAATGAGCAGTTCTTC. Amino acids: CSPGADRLNEQFF.

This clonotype was recorded at least ten times. V is TRBV20-1 and J is TRBJ2-3, with 12 bases lining up with TRBD2. The germline gives CDR1 DFQATT, CDR2 SNEGSKA (reference sequence). The CDR3 spans 17 residues. The junction had 8 bases not matched to a gene; V was cut back by 0 bases and J by 4 bases. This CDR3 is CSARDAASGGVADTQYF. In nucleotides, the CDR3 is TGCAGTGCTAGAGATGCGGCTAGCGGGGGGGTCGCAGATACGCAGTATTTT.

About this clonotype: A much larger clone is a single base away; this may be a read error. The V call is TRBV30, the J call TRBJ1-3; 10 bases match TRBD1. The germline V gene has CDR1 GTSNPN and CDR2 SVGIG (reference sequence). The CDR3 loop spans 15 amino acids. The CDR3 bases are TGTGCCTGGAGTCCAGTGACAGGGGGCTGGAACACCAAATATTTT. As protein: CAWSPVTGGWNTKYF.

V gene TRBV9 combines with J gene TRBJ1-6, with a weak D call TRBD1 (5 bases). V lost 4 bases, J lost 3 bases, and 14 bases lay in between. Germline V gene sequence: CDR1 SGDLS, CDR2 YYNGEE. This CDR3 comprises 16 residues. This CDR3 reads CASSSDTGGYNSPLHF. CDR3 nucleotides: TGTGCCAGCAGCTCCGACACCGGGGGCTATAATTCACCCCTCCACTTT.

This clonotype has just a few counts. This chain uses TRBV27 with TRBJ1-1, with 7 bases that match TRBD1. Germline V CDR1 and CDR2: MNHEY, SMNVEV (reference sequence). With V trimmed by 5 bases and J by 1 base, 16 bases remained unmatched. The CDR3 is 18 residues long. The CDR3 loop reads CASSGSTGAKKRNTEAFF. DNA of the CDR3: TGTGCCAGCAGTGGTTCTACAGGGGCAAAGAAGCGGAACACTGAAGCTTTCTTT.

The chain carries TRBV5-4 and TRBJ2-1; tentatively, D is TRBD1 or TRBD2 (6 bases each). The CDR3 loop spans 16 amino acids. Trimming took 2 bases from V and 4 from J, leaving 16 bases between them. Germline CDR1 reads SGHNT; CDR2 reads YYREEE (reference sequence). The CDR3 sequence: CASSLNPGAYYNEQFF. CDR3 DNA: TGTGCCAGCAGCTTAAATCCGGGGGCCTATTACAATGAGCAGTTCTTC.

The chain recombines TRBV7-8 with TRBJ2-5; tentative D call: TRBD2 (6 bases). CDR1 is SGHVS, CDR2 FQNEAQ, per germline. This CDR3 is built from 13 residues. This CDR3 is CATRGWTIETQYF. The CDR3 region has the DNA TGTGCTACGCGTGGCTGGACTATAGAGACCCAGTACTTC.

This clonotype was seen ten or more times. The V call is TRBV2, the J call TRBJ1-5; D ambiguous. Germline V gives CDR1 SNHLY, CDR2 FYNNEI. The germline V and J ends were trimmed by 8 bases and 5 bases, with 10 bases remaining between them. The CDR3 sequence is 12 residues long. This CDR3 reads CASQGNYQPQHF. The CDR3 DNA is TGTGCCAGCCAAGGAAACTATCAGCCCCAGCATTTT.